This T cell receptor (beta chain) was sequenced during a study of T-cell reconstitution after alpha-beta-depleted transplantation in children. The study, taken as a whole, reports: The high TCRbeta diversity at day 60 in some patients came from surviving recipient T cells and thymic progenitors.

This clonotype has only a few counts. What it binds is unknown. CDR3 size: 16 residues. Germline lookup yields CDR1 SGHDN and CDR2 FVKESK. Losses at the gene ends were 4 bases for V and 8 bases for J; bases not matched to a gene: 11. This sample's TCRbeta library carried unique molecular identifier barcodes. TCRdb passed the PCR reads through MiXCR, listing each CDR3 protein once. The sample yields hundreds of thousands of distinct CDR3 sequences, 10% to 15% seen once. The origin of this receptor is a male patient under 18 who had a stem cell transplant for acute myeloid leukemia, so the T cells may come from the graft donor. Source: PBMCs, mostly from graft donor cells, taken 360 days after TCRalphabeta/CD19-depleted stem cell transplant. V and J are TRBV14 and TRBJ2-1; 10 positions agree with TRBD2. The CDR3 protein is CASSPGLASGSHEQFF. The CDR3 coding sequence is TGTGCCAGCAGCCCAGGGTTGGCTAGCGGGAGCCATGAGCAGTTCTTC.